This T cell receptor beta chain was captured in a study of T cells in Graves' hyperthyroidism and ophthalmopathy. Points from the study as a whole: Most clonotypes expanded in thyroid above 0.001 were likewise present in blood.

Template material for amplifying TCR beta CDR3 regions consisted of RNA transcripts. Using the HTBI primer set, a first-round RT-PCR was run on the TCR CDR3. TCRdb re-called the multiplex PCR reads with MiXCR, one entry per CDR3 protein. Among 600,000 or so distinct CDR3 sequences listed, roughly 17% were seen once. The CDR3 extends over 14 amino acids. Per the germline V gene, CDR1 is SGHRS and CDR2 is YFSETQ. On this clonotype itself: Its target is not known. A clone one base away is much larger, so this may be a read error.

The chain joins TRBV5-1 to TRBJ2-4; a weak D match, TRBD2 (5 bases). The TCR comes from a young woman with Graves' hyperthyroidism. Sequences were obtained from blood. Here the CDR3 reads CDSSLEVSKNIQYF. In DNA, the CDR3 is TGCGACAGCAGCTTGGAGGTTTCCAAAAACATTCAGTACTTC.